This TCR beta chain was documented in a study of T cells after yellow fever vaccination. Study background: SMART-Seq v4 Ultra Low Input prepared the low-cell-number fractions.

The germline V gene encodes CDR1 WSHSY and CDR2 SAAADI. The CDR3 runs to 15 residues. V was shortened by 6 bases and J by 2 bases, with 15 bases between the two germline ends. Points on this clonotype: The antigen remains undetermined.

Points from the study as a whole: Clonotypes shared by both compartments, CD4 and CD8, made up a small share. When the response was secondary, it was weaker but reached its peak faster, day 5 versus 15.

One entry per CDR3 protein, called by TCRdb with MiXCR from the 5' RACE reads. Of more than 350,000 distinct CDR3 sequences detected, approximately 10% appear once; the ten largest clones hold roughly a sixth. The input for sequencing was PBMCs, taken on the day of the first yellow fever vaccination. This chain links TRBV10-2 with TRBJ2-3, with D perhaps being TRBD1 or TRBD2 (6 bases each). This sequence originates from a young man who received the YFV17D yellow fever vaccine. The CDR3 protein is CASRRNGGPTDTQYF. The CDR3 coding sequence is TGCGCCAGCAGGAGAAACGGGGGCCCCACAGATACGCAGTATTTT.